Presented here are 24 T cell receptor beta chains from one specimen sequenced in a study of esophageal squamous cell carcinoma under preoperative chemotherapy. Documented time point: after preoperative PTX-NDP chemotherapy. MiXCR, applied by TCRdb to the PCR reads, yields one record per CDR3 protein. The repertoire consists of roughly 10,000 distinct CDR3 sequences, with roughly 65% occurring once and the leading ten covering 29%. The material was obtained from a patient given preoperative chemotherapy. These TCRs come from a human donor with esophageal squamous cell carcinoma. The donor label of this sample is uncertain.

A remark on this clonotype: Sequence at one end of the junction differs from germline and may be a read error. The chain has TRBV10-3 and TRBJ1-1, with D uncertain. CDR3 length equals 15 residues. Germline CDR1 reads ENHRY; CDR2 reads SYGVKD. The CDR3 reads CASSESGGPNTEAFF. The CDR3 nucleotides are TGTGCCAGCAGTGAGTCGGGAGGGCCGAACACTGAAGCTTTCTTT.

The chain links TRBV5-5 to TRBJ2-3; no clear D. The closer fit of TRBJ2-7 to the DNA end suggests the J call may be wrong. CDR1 and CDR2 (germline): SGHKS, YYEKEE (reference sequence). The CDR3 extends over 11 amino acids. CDR3 residues: CASSLGYEQYF. The CDR3, as DNA: TGTGCCAGCAGCTTGGGCTACGAGCAGTACTTC.

As concerns this clonotype: One end of the junction is discordant with germline, which a read error may explain. The J gene is TRBJ2-2, the V gene TRBV6-4, with a possible D match to TRBD1 (6 bases). Germline V CDR1 and CDR2: MRHNA, SNTAGT. CDR3 length: 17 amino acids. The CDR3 here is CASSDSQQGSATGALYF. The DNA for the CDR3 is TGTGCCAGCAGTGACTCGCAACAGGGATCGGCCACCGGGGCGCTGTATTTT.

The V call is TRBV6-1, the J call TRBJ2-2, with TRBD2 identical over 7 bases. The junction had 1 base not matched to a gene; V was cut back by 0 bases and J by 0 bases. The length of the CDR3 is 16 residues. Germline V lookup: CDR1 MNHNS, CDR2 SASEGT. CDR3: CASSEAGGSNTGELFF. As DNA, the CDR3 is TGTGCCAGCAGTGAAGCGGGGGGGTCGAACACCGGGGAGCTGTTTTTT.

This clonotype was found once. The chain links TRBV6-2 or TRBV6-3 to TRBJ2-1; the match to TRBD1 covers 12 bases. Germline trimming cut 8 bases from V and 9 bases from J; bases unmatched to any gene: 8. CDR3 length: 14 amino acids. Germline values: CDR1 MNHEY, CDR2 SVGEGT. The CDR3 region is CASVPGQGASEQFF. In nucleotides, the CDR3 is TGTGCCAGCGTTCCGGGACAGGGGGCCAGTGAGCAGTTCTTC.

Of note for this clonotype: One end of the junction is discordant with germline, which a read error may explain. The chain combines TRBV6-1 with TRBJ2-3; 7 bases map to TRBD2. The CDR3 extends over 14 amino acids. Germline values: CDR1 MNHNS, CDR2 SASEGT. The CDR3 region is CASCTGGEYNEQFF. As DNA, the CDR3 is TGTGCCAGCTGTACGGGAGGAGAGTACAATGAGCAGTTCTTT.

J is TRBJ2-7 and V is TRBV27, with 10 bases identical to TRBD2. This CDR3 region has 15 residues. Germline V gene lookup returns CDR1 MNHEY and CDR2 SMNVEV (reference sequence). Losses at the gene ends were 2 bases for V and 5 bases for J; bases not matched to a gene: 6. This CDR3 is CASSLGSGRVHEQYF. CDR3 nucleotide sequence: TGTGCCAGCAGTTTAGGGAGCGGGAGGGTCCACGAGCAGTACTTC.

By share, this clonotype counts as large. The rearrangement links TRBV6-5 to TRBJ2-1, with D possibly being TRBD1 or TRBD2 (5 bases each). Germline V gives CDR1 MNHEY, CDR2 SVGAGI. The CDR3 is made up of 17 amino acids. With 4 bases removed from V and 4 bases from J, the gap between germline ends came to 20 bases. In DNA, the CDR3 is TGTGCCAGCAGTTGGGTGACACGGGGCCCCGCTTACAATGAGCAGTTCTTC. Its protein is CASSWVTRGPAYNEQFF.

This clonotype appeared once. V is TRBV6-1 and J is TRBJ1-6; weak D call: TRBD1 (5 bases). V was clipped by 6 bases and J by 19 bases, with 34 bases between them. Germline-derived CDR1 and CDR2 are MNHNS and SASEGT. This CDR3 has 17 amino acids. The CDR3 sequence is CASSQKGTDQVSYEQHF. The CDR3 DNA follows: TGTGCCAGCAGCCAAAAGGGGACCGACCAGGTCTCCTACGAGCAGCACTTT.

The rearrangement joins TRBV11-2 to TRBJ2-1; 9 nucleotides line up with TRBD1. Trimming at V came to 1 base and at J to 9 bases, leaving 10 bases not matched to a gene. Germline-derived CDR1 and CDR2 are SGHAT and FQNNGV. CDR3 size: 16 residues. The CDR3 sequence: CASSLVVGTGNLEQFF. CDR3 bases: TGTGCCAGCAGCTTAGTCGTTGGGACAGGGAACCTTGAGCAGTTCTTC.

This clonotype was counted only a few times. The chain recombines TRBV7-2 with TRBJ2-1, with D perhaps matching TRBD1 (5 bases). The J call may not be correct, given that the DNA end is closer to TRBJ2-7. Germline loops: CDR1 SGHTA, CDR2 FQGNSA. The CDR3 length is 13 residues. In nucleotides, the CDR3 is TGTGCCAGCAGCTTATCCAGGGTATACGAGCAGTACTTC. Amino acids: CASSLSRVYEQYF.

V and J are TRBV6-1 and TRBJ2-3, with 7 bases fitting TRBD1. The J call may be faulty, since TRBJ2-7 better matches the DNA end. The germline gives CDR1 MNHNS, CDR2 SASEGT. The CDR3 covers 14 residues. For the CDR3, the DNA is TGTGGCGGCAGGGGGACGCTAGGCAAAGATACGCAGTACTTC. It is translated as CGGRGTLGKDTQYF.

The chain is built from TRBV6-5 and TRBJ2-1; 8 bases fit TRBD1. The V and J ends lost 2 bases and 8 bases, in that order; junction bases with no gene match: 5. The CDR3 sequence is 14 residues long. Germline CDR1 reads MNHEY; CDR2 reads SVGAGI. In DNA form, the CDR3 reads TGTGCCAGCAGTTACCTTGGACAGGGTTATGAGCAGTTCTTC. Its translation: CASSYLGQGYEQFF.

The J gene is TRBJ2-4, the V gene TRBV10-2; weak D call: TRBD2 (7 bases). The CDR3 consists of 15 residues. The germline CDR1 and CDR2 sequences are WSHSY and SAAADI. The germline V and J ends were trimmed by 11 bases and 12 bases, with 29 bases remaining between them. The CDR3 sequence: CAGGLAACDQDTQYF. Here the CDR3 DNA reads TGCGCCGGGGGGCTAGCGGCCTGTGACCAAGACACTCAGTACTTC.

The J gene is TRBJ2-2, the V gene TRBV7-2; D gene ambiguous. The CDR3 loop spans 13 amino acids. V dropped 2 bases and J dropped 6 bases, with 7 bases sitting between them. In germline, CDR1 is SGHTA, CDR2 FQGNSA. CDR3 bases: TGTGCCAGCAGCTTAATGTTGTCCGGGGAGCTGTTTTTT. It is translated as CASSLMLSGELFF.

The chain uses TRBV12-3 or TRBV12-4 and TRBJ2-1; 7 nucleotides agree with TRBD1. Germline trimming cut 6 bases from V and 10 bases from J; bases unmatched to any gene: 9. The CDR3 consists of 13 residues. The CDR3 loop reads CASSQTGSYEQFF. The CDR3 DNA follows: TGTGCCAGCAGCCAGACAGGGTCCTACGAGCAGTTCTTC.

This clonotype has at least ten counts. V gene TRBV6-1 combines with J gene TRBJ1-4; 8 bases match TRBD1. V gave up 4 bases and J gave up 5 bases; unmatched junction bases: 9. The CDR3 has 16 residues. The germline CDR1 and CDR2 sequences are MNHNS and SASEGT. For the CDR3, the DNA is TGTGCCAGCAGTGGGCTGATAGGACAGGGAAATGAAAAACTGTTTTTT. Amino acid sequence: CASSGLIGQGNEKLFF.

The chain joins TRBV12-3 or TRBV12-4 to TRBJ2-4; 10 nucleotides match TRBD2. Judging by the DNA end, TRBJ2-5 fits better; the J call may be wrong. The CDR3 is 16 amino acids. The CDR3 region is CASSNTLAGEGETQYF. Here the CDR3 DNA reads TGTGCCAGCAGTAACACCCTAGCGGGAGAGGGGGAGACCCAGTACTTC.

This chain joins TRBV7-2 and TRBJ2-1; the match to TRBD2 covers 8 bases. The J call may be wrong; the DNA end is better matched by TRBJ2-7. CDR3 size: 17 residues. Germline CDR1 is SGHTA and CDR2 is FQGNSA. The CDR3 nucleotides are TGTGCCAGCAGCTCCACTAGCGGTCTCCTATCCTACAATGAGCAGTACTTC. Translated: CASSSTSGLLSYNEQYF.

The V gene is TRBV6-1, the J gene TRBJ2-4, with D tentatively TRBD2 (6 bases). V lost 9 bases, J lost 0 bases, and 21 bases lay in between. This CDR3 comprises 17 residues. The germline V gene has CDR1 MNHNS and CDR2 SASEGT. CDR3 in DNA: TGTGCCAGTACGGCGGGATCAGAGGGGTTAGCCAAAAACATTCAGTACTTC. Protein: CASTAGSEGLAKNIQYF.

Turning to this clonotype: Germline is not matched at one junction end, which may reflect a read error. The rearrangement uses TRBV7-2 and TRBJ2-5; perhaps TRBD2 as D (7 bases). Looked up from germline, CDR1 is SGHTA and CDR2 is FQGNSA. The CDR3 contains 16 residues. Written as DNA, the CDR3 is TGTGCCAGCAGGGGACGAGGGGGGGGGAGCAAAGAGACGCAGTACTTC. Encoded protein: CASRGRGGGSKETQYF.

This clonotype was recorded only once. This chain joins TRBV24-1 and TRBJ2-1, with 15 bases matching TRBD2. V lost 5 bases to trimming and J lost 6 bases; unmatched junction nucleotides: 7. The V gene's germline CDR1 is KGHDR and CDR2 SFDVKD. The CDR3 is made up of 17 amino acids. Here the CDR3 reads CATSVGTSGRLTNEQFF. DNA of the CDR3: TGTGCCACCAGTGTCGGGACTAGCGGGAGGTTGACCAATGAGCAGTTCTTC.

The chain has TRBV6-1 and TRBJ1-1; possibly TRBD1 for D (5 bases). Looked up from germline, CDR1 is MNHNS and CDR2 is SASEGT. The V end lost 6 bases, the J end lost 0 bases, and 17 bases lay between the germline ends. The CDR3 has 16 amino acids. The CDR3 DNA sequence: TGTGCCAGCAGCGATCCCGCCGGGACTGTGAACACTGAAGCTTTCTTT. Translation: CASSDPAGTVNTEAFF.

The chain uses TRBV4-1 and TRBJ2-2; D not certain. Germline V gene data show CDR1 as MGHRA and CDR2 as YSYEKL. V was trimmed by 0 bases and J by 5 bases, leaving 10 bases between them. There are 15 residues in the CDR3. CDR3 in amino acids: CASSQDRSATGELFF. CDR3 nucleotides: TGCGCCAGCAGCCAAGACAGAAGCGCTACCGGGGAGCTGTTTTTT.